This T cell receptor beta chain was found in a study of technical replicates of blood from a handful of donors. Using immunoSEQ multiplex PCR, the repertoire was profiled, and TCRdb retains in-frame clones only, with some absent. The sample has around 50,000 clones, roughly 95% seen once. Sequencing input: T cells isolated from PBMCs. This receptor was identified in a human donor in good health.

CDR3 in amino acids: CASSEGRAGGYTF. CDR3 DNA sequence: TGTGCCAGCAGTGAGGGGAGGGCTGGTGGCTACACCTTC. The chain combines TRBV2 with TRBJ1-2, with D hard to call. The CDR3 length is 13 residues. CDR1 and CDR2 (germline): SNHLY, FYNNEI. V lost 3 bases and J lost 7, with 12 bases in between.